Below are 18 T cell receptor beta chains sequenced from a single sample in a study of blood T cell repertoires in COVID-19. Sequencing was performed with immunoSEQ multiplex PCR; in TCRdb, only in-frame clones are kept and a portion is missing. Counted here are under 300,000 clones, around 90% occurring once; the ten biggest clones make up about 1.7%. The source material was PBMCs or T cells enriched from blood (not recorded which). The receptors derive from a middle-aged woman who had recovered from COVID-19.

The genes are TRBV2 and TRBJ1-4; 9 bases map to TRBD1. Germline CDR1 SNHLY, CDR2 FYNNEI. The CDR3 spans 16 residues. The ends lost 5 bases at V and 8 bases at J; junction bases unmatched: 12. The CDR3 DNA reads as TGTGCCAGCAGTTCTCCCGGGACAGGGCCTCGGGAAAAACTGTTTTTT. Its protein is CASSSPGTGPREKLFF.

V and J are TRBV6-5 and TRBJ2-5; D gene unclear. Germline V gives CDR1 MNHEY, CDR2 SVGAGI. The CDR3 is made up of 12 amino acids. The ends were cut back, 2 bases at V and 4 bases at J, with 5 bases in the middle. This CDR3 is CASSYRGETQYF. The CDR3 coding sequence is TGTGCCAGCAGTTACCGAGGAGAGACCCAGTACTTC.

The genes are TRBV3-1 (or the pseudogene TRBV3-2) and TRBJ2-3; 12 nucleotides match TRBD2. The CDR3 consists of 17 residues. Germline V CDR1 and CDR2: LGHDT, YNNKEL (reference sequence). With 4 bases clipped from V and 0 bases from J, the junction kept 5 bases outside the gene matches. The CDR3: CASSLDGTSGSTDTQYF. The CDR3 DNA is TGTGCCAGCAGCCTTGACGGGACTAGCGGGAGCACAGATACGCAGTATTTT.

The genes are TRBV19 and TRBJ1-1, with a tentative D call TRBD1 (6 bases). Germline lookup yields CDR1 LNHDA and CDR2 SQIVND (reference sequence). V was trimmed by 4 bases and J by 5 bases, leaving 17 bases between them. The CDR3 sequence is 15 residues long. CDR3 nucleotides: TGTGCCAGTAGTACCCCCGACAGGCGAGGTACTGAAGCTTTCTTT. This gives the protein CASSTPDRRGTEAFF.

As regards this clone: Germline is not matched at one junction end, which may reflect a read error. J is TRBJ2-1 and V is TRBV5-1; the match to TRBD2 covers 13 bases. The CDR3 has 15 residues. Germline lookup yields CDR1 SGHRS and CDR2 YFSETQ. This CDR3 is CASSLLAGGYSEQFF. In DNA, the CDR3 is TGCGCCAGCAGCTTACTAGCGGGAGGGTACAGTGAGCAGTTCTTC.

The chain employs TRBV6-5 and TRBJ2-5; the match to TRBD1 covers 7 bases. The ends lost 6 bases at V and 14 bases at J; junction bases unmatched: 9. In germline, CDR1 is MNHEY, CDR2 SVGAGI. The CDR3 contains 11 residues. The DNA of the CDR3 is TGTGCCAGCAGCGGATTACAGGGGCCTTACTTC. As protein: CASSGLQGPYF.

The table lists this clone with a count of one. The chain couples TRBV30 to TRBJ1-6; D gene uncertain. V lost 6 bases to trimming and J lost 0 bases, with 9 bases between them. The CDR3 length is 14 residues. Germline CDR1 reads GTSNPN; CDR2 reads SVGIG (reference sequence). This CDR3 is CACSTSSYNSPLHF. The CDR3 DNA sequence: TGTGCCTGTTCGACAAGCTCCTATAATTCACCCCTCCACTTT.

Here the CDR3 DNA reads TGTGCCAGCAGCTTAGCGTGGCAGGGGGGAAATGAGCAGTTCTTC. Translating it yields CASSLAWQGGNEQFF. J is TRBJ2-1 and V is TRBV7-6; possible D gene TRBD1, 7 bases. There are 15 residues in the CDR3. The germline V gene has CDR1 SGHVS and CDR2 FNYEAQ. V was trimmed by 0 bases and J by 7 bases, leaving 13 bases between them.

The rearrangement joins TRBV10-2 to TRBJ2-1, with 9 bases fitting TRBD1. With 6 bases clipped from V and 9 bases from J, the junction kept 12 bases outside the gene matches. The CDR3 has 15 amino acids. Germline CDR1 WSHSY, CDR2 SAAADI. The CDR3 coding sequence is TGCGCCAGCAGCCCCGGGGACAGGGAGATGGGTGAGCAGTTCTTC. Its protein product is CASSPGDREMGEQFF.

The genes are TRBV7-3 and TRBJ1-1; D is undetermined. Germline V gene lookup returns CDR1 SGHTA and CDR2 FQGTGA. CDR3 length: 14 residues. V shed 5 bases and J shed 1 base, with 11 bases lying between them. CDR3 loop: CASSPPGRNTEAFF. As DNA, the CDR3 is TGTGCCAGCAGCCCACCTGGCAGGAACACTGAAGCTTTCTTT.

This rearrangement joins TRBV5-1 to TRBJ1-4; D gene ambiguous. Trimming pared 4 bases from V and 8 bases from J, leaving 18 bases between. This CDR3 region has 15 residues. Germline V CDR1 and CDR2: SGHRS, YFSETQ. The CDR3: CASSLDGASGEKLFF. In DNA form, the CDR3 reads TGCGCCAGCAGCCTGGACGGTGCATCGGGGGAAAAACTGTTTTTT.

The chain combines TRBV7-3 with TRBJ2-7, with unresolved D. Germline assignment: CDR1 SGHTA and CDR2 FQGTGA. V lost 5 bases, J lost 0 bases, and 8 bases lay in between. This CDR3 spans 13 amino acids. The CDR3, as DNA: TGTGCCAGCAGCCGTGACTTCTCCTACGAGCAGTACTTC. Translation gives CASSRDFSYEQYF.

The CDR3 coding sequence is TGTGCCAGCAGCGCCCGGGGACTAGACGGAGATACGCAGTATTTT. It is translated as CASSARGLDGDTQYF. This chain uses TRBV11-2 with TRBJ2-3; 8 positions match TRBD2. CDR1 is SGHAT and CDR2 is FQNNGV in the germline V gene. With V trimmed by 5 bases and J by 5 bases, 9 bases remained unmatched. The CDR3 covers 15 residues. The full variable domain, its missing parts supplied by reference TRBV11-2 and TRBJ2-3, is EAGVAQSPRYKIIEKRQSVAFWCNPISGHATLYWYQQILGQGPKLLIQFQNNGVVDDSQLPKDRFSAERLKGVDSTLKIQPAKLEDSAVYLCASSARGLDGDTQYFGPGTRLTVL.

The J gene is TRBJ2-5, the V gene TRBV3-1 (or the pseudogene TRBV3-2); a weak D match, TRBD2 (5 bases). V lost 7 bases and J 1 base, leaving 16 bases between the germline ends. The CDR3 extends over 15 amino acids. Germline V gene sequence: CDR1 LGHDT, CDR2 YNNKEL (reference sequence). As DNA, the CDR3 is TGTGCCAGCACCGCAAGCGGATCCCCCCAAGAGACCCAGTACTTC. It translates to CASTASGSPQETQYF.

V and J are TRBV14 and TRBJ2-7; 11 positions agree with TRBD2. The CDR3 has 16 residues. CDR1 SGHDN and CDR2 FVKESK come from the germline V gene. The junction had 10 bases not matched to a gene; V was cut back by 6 bases and J by 3 bases. The chain's CDR3 is CASSRIGTSGVYEQYF. CDR3 DNA: TGTGCCAGCAGTCGGATTGGGACTAGCGGTGTCTACGAGCAGTACTTC.

The rearrangement links TRBV4-3 to TRBJ1-3; tentatively, D is TRBD1 (5 bases). This CDR3 region has 15 residues. V shed 0 bases and J shed 8 bases, with 14 bases lying between them. The germline CDR1 and CDR2 sequences are LGHNA and YSLEER. The CDR3 nucleotides read TGCGCCAGCAGCCAAGAGGGACTCCTTGGCGACACCATATATTTT. Its protein product is CASSQEGLLGDTIYF.

The rearrangement uses TRBV5-4 and TRBJ2-7; the match to TRBD2 covers 7 bases. CDR1 is SGHNT, CDR2 YYREEE, per germline (reference sequence). The CDR3 extends over 13 amino acids. V trimming: 0 bases; J trimming: 5 bases; junction bases outside the gene matches: 2. The chain's CDR3 is CASSLGLADEQYF. In DNA form, the CDR3 reads TGTGCCAGCAGCTTGGGACTAGCCGACGAGCAGTACTTC.

The rearrangement links TRBV6-5 to TRBJ2-7, with TRBD1 matching 8 bases. The trim removed 6 bases at V and 1 base at J, leaving 5 bases unmatched. Germline lookup yields CDR1 MNHEY and CDR2 SVGAGI. The CDR3 runs 14 residues. CDR3 sequence reads: CASRETGASYEQYF. CDR3 nucleotide sequence: TGTGCCAGCAGGGAGACAGGGGCTTCCTACGAGCAGTACTTC.